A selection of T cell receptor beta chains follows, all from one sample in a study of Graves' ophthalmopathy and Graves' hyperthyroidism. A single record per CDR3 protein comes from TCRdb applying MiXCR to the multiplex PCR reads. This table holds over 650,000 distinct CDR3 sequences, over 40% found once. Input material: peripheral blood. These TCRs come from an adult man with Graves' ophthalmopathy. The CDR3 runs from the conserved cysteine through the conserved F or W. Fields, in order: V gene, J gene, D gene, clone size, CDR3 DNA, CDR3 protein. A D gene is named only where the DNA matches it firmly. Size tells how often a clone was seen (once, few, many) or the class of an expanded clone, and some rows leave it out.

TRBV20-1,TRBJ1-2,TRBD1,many,TGCAGTGCTACGAGGGGGCCTGGAAACTATGGCTACACCTTC,CSATRGPGNYGYTF
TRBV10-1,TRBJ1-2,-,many,TGCGCCAGCAGGGGGGGGGCGCCTAACTATGGCTACACCTTC,CASRGGAPNYGYTF
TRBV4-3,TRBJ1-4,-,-,TGCGCCAGCAGCCACTCACGGGAGGGATCTAATGAAAAACTGTTTTTT,CASSHSREGSNEKLFF
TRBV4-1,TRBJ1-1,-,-,TGCGCCAGCAGCCAAGTTGGTGAGGCCACTGAAGCTTTCTTT,CASSQVGEATEAFF
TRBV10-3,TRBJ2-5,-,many,TGTGCCATCAGTTACAGTCAAGAGACCCAGTACTTC,CAISYSQETQYF
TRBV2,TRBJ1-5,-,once,TGTGCCAGCAGTGAAGAGGCTAGCGGGCAAGAGACCCAGCATTTT,CASSEEASGQETQHF
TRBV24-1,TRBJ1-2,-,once,TGTGCCACCAGTGGTTTAGGGCAGGACTATGGCTACACCTTC,CATSGLGQDYGYTF
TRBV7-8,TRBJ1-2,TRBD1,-,TGTGCCAGCAGCTTAGGTCGGGGGACAGGCTTCAACTATGGCTACACCTTC,CASSLGRGTGFNYGYTF
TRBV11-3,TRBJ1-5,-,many,TGTGCCAGCAGCTTATCGGCCAGAAGCAATCAGCCCCAGCATTTT,CASSLSARSNQPQHF
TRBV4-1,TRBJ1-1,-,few,TGCGCCAGCAGCCAAGTCTTCGGGTTTGAAGCTTTCTTT,CASSQVFGFEAFF
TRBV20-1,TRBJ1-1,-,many,TGCAGTGCTTGGACAAGCACTGAAGCTTTCTTT,CSAWTSTEAFF
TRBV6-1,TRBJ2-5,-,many,TGTGCCAGCAGTGGGATACATTCGCGAGAGACCCAGTACTTC,CASSGIHSRETQYF
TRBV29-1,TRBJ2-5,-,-,TGCAACGTCGTCGACAGCCAAGAGACCCAGTACTTC,CNVVDSQETQYF
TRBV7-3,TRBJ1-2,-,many,TGTGCCAGCAGCTTAGGGGACGGGGCAGGCTACACCTTC,CASSLGDGAGYTF
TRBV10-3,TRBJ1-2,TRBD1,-,TGTGCCATCAGTGAGTCAGCGGGGGACAGGGTCTGTGGCTACACCTTC,CAISESAGDRVCGYTF
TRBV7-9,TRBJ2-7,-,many,TGTGCCAGCAGCCTCCGGGCCCCTGGGAGCTACGAGCAGTACTTC,CASSLRAPGSYEQYF
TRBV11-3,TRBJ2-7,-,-,TGTGCCAGCAGCTGGAGGGATGTATCCTACGAGCAGCACTTC,CASSWRDVSYEQHF
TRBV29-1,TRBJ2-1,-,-,TGCAGCGTTGCACTCCAGGTCAATGAGCAGTTCTTC,CSVALQVNEQFF
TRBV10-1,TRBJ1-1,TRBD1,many,TGCGCCAGCATGGTCAGGGGGAGGACTGAAGCTTTCTTT,CASMVRGRTEAFF
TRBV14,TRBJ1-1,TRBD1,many,TGTGCCAGCAGCCAATACGGGGACAGGGGGCTGGACACTGAAGCTTTCTTT,CASSQYGDRGLDTEAFF
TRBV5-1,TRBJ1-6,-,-,TGCGCCAGCAGCTTGGAGCTGTTACATTCACCCCTCCACTTT,CASSLELLHSPLHF
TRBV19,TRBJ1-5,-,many,TGTGCCAGTAGTATACAGGGACCTCAGCCCCAGCATTTT,CASSIQGPQPQHF
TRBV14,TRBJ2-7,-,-,TGTGCCAGCAGTGCTACGGTAGGGAACTCCTACGAGCAGTACTTC,CASSATVGNSYEQYF
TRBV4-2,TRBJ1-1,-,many,TGTGCCAGCAGCCAAGATCGTGCAGTCGAAGCTTTCTTT,CASSQDRAVEAFF
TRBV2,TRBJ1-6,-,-,TGTGCCAGCCGAGGGCGGTCGAATTCACCCCTCCACTTT,CASRGRSNSPLHF
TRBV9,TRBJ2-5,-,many,TGTGCCAGCAGCGTAGATCCCAACAAGTCCCAGTACTTC,CASSVDPNKSQYF
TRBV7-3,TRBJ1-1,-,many,TGTGCCAGCAGCTTAGAGGTTGTGGGGGCTAGAGCTTTCTTT,CASSLEVVGARAFF
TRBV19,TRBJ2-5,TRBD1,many,TGTGCCAGTAGTGACAGGGGCATAAAGACCCAGTACTTC,CASSDRGIKTQYF
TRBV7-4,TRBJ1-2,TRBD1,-,TGTGCCAGCAGCTTAGTTGCAGGGGACAGGACTTTAAACTATGGCTACACCTTC,CASSLVAGDRTLNYGYTF
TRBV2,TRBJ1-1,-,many,TGTGCCAGCCTGGGACGGGAGAACACTGAAGCTTTCTTT,CASLGRENTEAFF
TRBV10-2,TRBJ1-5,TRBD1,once,TGCGCCAGCAGAACGACAGGGGCCCAGCCCCAGCATTTT,CASRTTGAQPQHF
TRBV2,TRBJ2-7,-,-,TGTGCCAGCAGTGAATGGGGAGACGGCCCCTACGAGCAGTACTTC,CASSEWGDGPYEQYF
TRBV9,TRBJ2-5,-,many,TGTGCCAGCAGCTCCAGCGTAGGGCAGACCCAGTACTTC,CASSSSVGQTQYF
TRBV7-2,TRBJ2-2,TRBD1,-,TGTGCCAGCAGCCGCCGCGACAGGGGATACACCGGGGAGCTGTTTTTT,CASSRRDRGYTGELFF
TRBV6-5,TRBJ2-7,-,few,TGTGCCAGCAGTTACAGGGGACCCTGGGACGAGCAGTACTTC,CASSYRGPWDEQYF
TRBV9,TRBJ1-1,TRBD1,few,TGTGCCAGCAGCTCGAAGCCGGGACAGGGGGCGAACATGAACACTGAAGCTTTCTTT,CASSSKPGQGANMNTEAFF
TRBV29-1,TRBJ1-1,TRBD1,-,TGCAGCGGCTCACCTCAGGGGGGTTACACTGAAGCTTTCTTT,CSGSPQGGYTEAFF
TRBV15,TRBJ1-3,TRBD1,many,TGTGCCACCAGCGGTGACAGGGGGCCTGGAAACACCATATATTTT,CATSGDRGPGNTIYF
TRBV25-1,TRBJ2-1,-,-,TGTGCCAGCTCCCTGGAATTTCATGAGCAGTTCTTC,CASSLEFHEQFF
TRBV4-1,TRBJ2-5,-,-,TGCGCCAGCAGCCAAGTAGTGATAGAGACCCAGTACTTC,CASSQVVIETQYF
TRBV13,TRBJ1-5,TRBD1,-,TGTGCCAGCAGTTACGACAGGGGTAGGGAGACCCAGCATTTT,CASSYDRGRETQHF
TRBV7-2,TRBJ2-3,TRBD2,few,TGTGCCAGCAGCTCGGGACTAGCGCCCGATACGCAGTATTTT,CASSSGLAPDTQYF
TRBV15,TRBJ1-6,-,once,TGTGCCACCAGCAGTTTTCCCGAAAGAGACCCTTCGAATTCACCCCTCCACTTT,CATSSFPERDPSNSPLHF